This paragraph reports one T cell receptor beta chain. The data stem from a study of cytomegalovirus exposure and HLA in healthy donors. The study ran its PCR with 60 Vbeta and 13 Jbeta primers. Profiled with immunoSEQ multiplex PCR; TCRdb holds only in-frame clones, not every one. This sample has approximately 130,000 clones, with roughly 9% found just once. This CDR3 contains 17 residues. V was shortened by 2 bases and J by 0 bases, with 14 bases between the two germline ends. Germline CDR1 is SGHVS and CDR2 is FNYEAQ. The source material was PBMCs. J is TRBJ1-3 and V is TRBV7-6; D unresolved. The TCR comes from a woman between 40 and 50 years old in good health and CMV-seropositive. The CDR3 sequence: CASSLLDSRLSGNTIYF. The CDR3 nucleotides read TGTGCCAGCAGCTTATTAGATTCCAGGCTCTCTGGAAACACCATATATTTT.